This T cell receptor (beta chain) was captured in a study of OX40 agonist ivuxolimab in advanced cancers. The wider study: Under the entry rules, prior anti-PD-1, anti-PD-L1 or anti-CTLA-4 therapy was allowed, and about 38% had some.

Whole-study findings and limits: The average count of expanded clones was higher among CD8+ T cells than among CD4+. CD4+ and CD8+ blood T cells expanded clonally by week 6 at 0.1 to 3.0 mg/kg.

In the case of this clone: The target antigen is unknown.

V lost 8 bases and J lost 0, with 17 bases in between. The CDR3 consists of 15 residues. From germline, CDR1 is MNHNY and CDR2 SVGAGI (reference sequence). Clones were sequenced by immunoSEQ multiplex PCR, and TCRdb holds only the in-frame ones, with some missing. The repertoire holds some 75,000 clones, with more than 70% as singletons. The chain combines TRBV6-6 with TRBJ2-7; D may be TRBD1 (6 bases). The clonotype was recovered from an adult with an advanced solid tumor such as melanoma, head and neck, liver or kidney cancer. This material consisted of CD4+ or CD8+ T cells sorted from blood, taken in a trial of the OX40 agonist ivuxolimab. The CDR3 loop reads CASGKPQGTSYEQYF. Here the CDR3 DNA reads TGTGCCAGCGGCAAACCACAGGGAACCTCCTACGAGCAGTACTTC.